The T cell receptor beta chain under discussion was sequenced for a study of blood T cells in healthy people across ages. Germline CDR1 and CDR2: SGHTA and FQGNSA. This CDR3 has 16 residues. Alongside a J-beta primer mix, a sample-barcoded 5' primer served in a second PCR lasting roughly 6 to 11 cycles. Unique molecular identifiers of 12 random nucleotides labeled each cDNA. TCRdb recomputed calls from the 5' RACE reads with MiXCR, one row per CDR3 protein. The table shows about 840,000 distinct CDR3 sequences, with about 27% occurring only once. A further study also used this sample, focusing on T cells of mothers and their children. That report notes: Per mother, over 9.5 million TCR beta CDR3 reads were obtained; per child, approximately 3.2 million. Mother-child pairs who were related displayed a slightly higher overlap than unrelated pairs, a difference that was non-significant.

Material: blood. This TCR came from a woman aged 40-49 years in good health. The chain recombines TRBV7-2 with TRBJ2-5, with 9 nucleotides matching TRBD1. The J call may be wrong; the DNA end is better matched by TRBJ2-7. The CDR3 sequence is CASSRTTGTGRDEQYF. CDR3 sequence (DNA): TGTGCCAGCAGTCGTACTACCGGGACAGGGAGGGACGAGCAGTACTTC.